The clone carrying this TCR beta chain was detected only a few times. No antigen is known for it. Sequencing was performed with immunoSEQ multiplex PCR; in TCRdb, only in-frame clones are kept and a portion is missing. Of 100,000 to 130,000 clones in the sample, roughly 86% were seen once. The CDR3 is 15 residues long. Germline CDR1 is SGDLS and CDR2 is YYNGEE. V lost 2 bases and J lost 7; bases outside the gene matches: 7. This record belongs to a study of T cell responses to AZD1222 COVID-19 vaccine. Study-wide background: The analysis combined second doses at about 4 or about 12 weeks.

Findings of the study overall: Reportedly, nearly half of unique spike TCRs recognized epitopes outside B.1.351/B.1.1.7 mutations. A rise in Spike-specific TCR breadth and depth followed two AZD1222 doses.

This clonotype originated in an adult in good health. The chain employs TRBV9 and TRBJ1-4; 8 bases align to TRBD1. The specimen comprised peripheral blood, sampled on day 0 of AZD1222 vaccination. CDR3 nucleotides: TGTGCCAGCAGCGTGACAGGGGCGGGGGGTGAAAAACTGTTTTTT. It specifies CASSVTGAGGEKLFF.